The 21 T cell receptor beta chains listed next were all sequenced from one sample in a study of shared clonotypes between healthy human individuals. Naive CD8 cells lacked CD45RO, underwent positive selection for CCR7 and left out terminally differentiated effector memory CD45RA+ cells. Sequencing used immunoSEQ multiplex PCR; TCRdb keeps in-frame clones, though not all of them. The profile shows 1.5 million to 2.5 million clones, about 94% of them singletons. The sample comprised naive CD8+ T cells sorted from blood. These receptors originate from a young man in good health.

CDR3 region: CASSLSWGPGQGGYEQYF. CDR3 coding DNA: TGTGCCAGCAGCTTATCTTGGGGCCCGGGACAGGGGGGTTACGAGCAGTACTTC. J is TRBJ2-7 and V is TRBV9; 11 nucleotides agree with TRBD1. Trimming at V came to 4 bases and at J to 4 bases, leaving 16 bases not matched to a gene. Germline-derived CDR1 and CDR2 are SGDLS and YYNGEE. This CDR3 spans 18 amino acids.

This clone showed up just once. The V and J genes are TRBV6-1 and TRBJ2-6; D unclear. Germline lookup yields CDR1 MNHNS and CDR2 SASEGT. The CDR3 sequence is 15 residues long. Trimming removed 5 bases at V and 4 bases at J, with 12 bases between. CDR3 loop: CASSSHMAGANVLTF. The CDR3 region has the DNA TGTGCCAGCAGTAGCCACATGGCCGGGGCCAACGTCCTGACTTTC.

The V gene is TRBV4-3, the J gene TRBJ1-1, with 7 bases aligning to TRBD1. V dropped 8 bases and J dropped 1; count of bases not matched to a gene: 4. Germline V CDR1 and CDR2: LGHNA, YSLEER. This CDR3 is 13 amino acids long. CDR3 sequence (DNA): TGCGCCAGCTCGACAGGGAGGAACACTGAAGCTTTCTTT. This codes for CASSTGRNTEAFF.

The V call is TRBV25-1, the J call TRBJ1-4, with a weak D call TRBD1 (5 bases). Trimming left V 4 bases short and J 7 bases short, with 13 bases between. The CDR3 contains 14 residues. Germline V gene lookup returns CDR1 MGHDK and CDR2 SYGVNS. CDR3 loop: CASSVLGESEKLFF. CDR3 coding DNA: TGTGCCAGCAGTGTCCTAGGGGAGAGTGAAAAACTGTTTTTT.

The CDR3 loop is CASSSPEGANTGELFF. The DNA of the CDR3 is TGTGCCAGCAGCTCACCGGAGGGGGCGAACACCGGGGAGCTGTTTTTT. V usage is TRBV7-9 and J usage is TRBJ2-2, with D perhaps matching TRBD1 or TRBD2 (6 bases each). The CDR3 length is 16 residues. Trimming removed 4 bases at V and 0 bases at J, with 12 bases between. Germline assignment: CDR1 SEHNR and CDR2 FQNEAQ (reference sequence).

The chain has TRBV4-1 and TRBJ2-7; tentative D call: TRBD2 (5 bases). V lost 0 bases and J 2 bases, leaving 14 bases between the germline ends. CDR1 is MGHRA, CDR2 YSYEKL, per germline. The CDR3 has 16 amino acids. The CDR3 DNA sequence: TGCGCCAGCAGCCAAGAGAGGGCAGGTCCCGCCTACGAGCAGTACTTC. This translates into CASSQERAGPAYEQYF.

The chain recombines TRBV27 with TRBJ2-7; D possibly corresponds to TRBD2 (7 bases). V lost 0 bases, J lost 7 bases, and 13 bases lay in between. The CDR3 is 14 residues long. The germline V gene encodes CDR1 MNHEY and CDR2 SMNVEV (reference sequence). The CDR3 loop is CASSLSPGGGEQYF. The CDR3 region has the DNA TGTGCCAGCAGTTTATCCCCGGGGGGCGGAGAGCAGTACTTC.

This chain uses TRBV5-1 with TRBJ2-7; D is undetermined. The CDR3 is made up of 14 amino acids. Germline loops: CDR1 SGHRS, CDR2 YFSETQ. V gave up 1 base and J gave up 6 bases, with 14 bases separating them. CDR3 coding DNA: TGCGCCAGCAGCTTGTGGTCGGAAAAATCCGAGCAGTACTTC. Its protein is CASSLWSEKSEQYF.

The CDR3 bases are TGTGCCAGCAGCTTTTTTGACGGGGGAACCTACGAGCAGTACTTC. Translating gives CASSFFDGGTYEQYF. The gene calls are TRBV7-9 and TRBJ2-7; perhaps TRBD2 as D (6 bases). The CDR3 consists of 15 residues. V lost 3 bases and J lost 2, with 14 bases in between. Germline-derived CDR1 and CDR2 are SEHNR and FQNEAQ (reference sequence).

The chain links TRBV5-6 to TRBJ2-1; no definite D call. The CDR3 is 16 residues long. Germline V gene sequence: CDR1 SGHDT, CDR2 YYEEEE. V lost 0 bases and J 2 bases, leaving 12 bases between the germline ends. The CDR3: CASSLAGPSTYNEQFF. CDR3 DNA sequence: TGTGCCAGCAGCTTGGCCGGACCTTCGACCTACAATGAGCAGTTCTTC. The whole variable domain, filled in from reference TRBV5-6 and TRBJ2-1, reads DAGVTQSPTHLIKTRGQQVTLRCSPKSGHDTVSWYQQALGQGPQFIFQYYEEEERQRGNFPDRFSGHQFPNYSSELNVNALLLGDSALYLCASSLAGPSTYNEQFFGPGTRLTVL.

The rearrangement uses TRBV28 and TRBJ2-7; either TRBD1 or TRBD2 may supply D (5 bases each). Looked up from germline, CDR1 is MDHEN and CDR2 is SYDVKM. The germline V and J ends were trimmed by 2 bases and 5 bases, with 10 bases remaining between them. The CDR3 spans 13 residues. The CDR3 sequence: CASSLAGTHEQYF. The CDR3 bases are TGTGCCAGCAGTTTAGCAGGGACCCACGAGCAGTACTTC.

The chain joins TRBV4-1 to TRBJ1-1; maybe TRBD1 (6 bases). The CDR3 totals 15 residues. V lost 4 bases and J lost 3, with 15 bases in between. Germline V gene sequence: CDR1 MGHRA, CDR2 YSYEKL. CDR3 nucleotide sequence: TGCGCCAGCAGCCCTAAGCCAGGGGAGTACACTGAAGCTTTCTTT. Translating it yields CASSPKPGEYTEAFF.

The chain links TRBV7-8 to TRBJ2-7; tentative D call: TRBD1 (5 bases). Trimming pared 2 bases from V and 5 bases from J, leaving 19 bases between. The length of the CDR3 is 16 residues. Germline V gene sequence: CDR1 SGHVS, CDR2 FQNEAQ. The CDR3 coding sequence is TGTGCCAGCAGCTTACGCTACTCCTCACAGGTTCACGAGCAGTACTTC. Translating it yields CASSLRYSSQVHEQYF.

With regard to this clone: Other DNA sequences in this sample translate to the same CDR3. The chain links TRBV19 to TRBJ2-1, with 14 bases identical to TRBD2. CDR1 is LNHDA and CDR2 is SQIVND in the germline V gene (reference sequence). The J segment lost 7 bases and the V segment lost 8 bases, leaving 1 base of the junction unmatched. The CDR3 has 13 amino acids. CDR3 DNA: TGTGCCAGTCGACTAGCGGGGGGGAATGAGCAGTTCTTC. Amino acids: CASRLAGGNEQFF.

The chain uses TRBV9 and TRBJ1-1; D call uncertain. Germline CDR1 is SGDLS and CDR2 is YYNGEE. This CDR3 contains 15 residues. V lost 0 bases, J lost 1 base, and 10 bases lay in between. This CDR3 is CASSVDGGSNTEAFF. The CDR3 DNA reads as TGTGCCAGCAGCGTAGATGGAGGGTCGAACACTGAAGCTTTCTTT.

This clone was counted once. The chain is built from TRBV27 and TRBJ2-7, with 8 bases matching TRBD2. This CDR3 is 15 amino acids long. V gave up 6 bases and J gave up 2 bases; unmatched junction bases: 9. Germline V lookup: CDR1 MNHEY, CDR2 SMNVEV (reference sequence). The DNA of the CDR3 is TGTGCCAGCAGCGAAGCGGGAGAAGTAACCTACGAGCAGTACTTC. Translating gives CASSEAGEVTYEQYF.

The gene calls are TRBV27 and TRBJ1-6, with 10 bases aligning to TRBD1. This CDR3 comprises 16 residues. Per the germline V gene, CDR1 is MNHEY and CDR2 is SMNVEV (reference sequence). V lost 3 bases and J lost 7; bases outside the gene matches: 6. This chain's CDR3 is CASSFGPGQGNSPLHF. CDR3 in DNA: TGTGCCAGCAGTTTTGGACCGGGACAGGGGAATTCACCCCTCCACTTT.

This rearrangement joins TRBV19 to TRBJ2-7, with TRBD1 matching 8 bases. The CDR3 extends over 13 amino acids. Germline trimming cut 5 bases from V and 6 bases from J; bases unmatched to any gene: 6. CDR1 and CDR2 (germline): LNHDA, SQIVND (reference sequence). The CDR3 nucleotides are TGTGCCAGTAGTGGATGGACAGGGAGCGAGCAGTACTTC. Protein: CASSGWTGSEQYF.

The chain combines TRBV7-2 with TRBJ1-3, with D hard to call. Trimming took 5 bases from V and 1 from J, leaving 15 bases between them. The CDR3 length is 16 residues. The germline gives CDR1 SGHTA, CDR2 FQGNSA. The CDR3 spells CASSLGPSGSGNTIYF. DNA of the CDR3: TGTGCCAGCAGCCTAGGGCCTTCCGGGTCTGGAAACACCATATATTTT.

The gene calls are TRBV11-2 and TRBJ2-1, with TRBD2 matching over 10 bases. V gave up 0 bases and J gave up 3 bases; unmatched junction bases: 8. Germline-derived CDR1 and CDR2 are SGHAT and FQNNGV. This CDR3 has 18 amino acids. CDR3 in amino acids: CASSLEGLAGAVYNEQFF. The CDR3 DNA is TGTGCCAGCAGCTTAGAGGGGCTAGCGGGGGCCGTCTACAATGAGCAGTTCTTC. Complete variable domain (other parts from reference TRBV11-2 and TRBJ2-1): EAGVAQSPRYKIIEKRQSVAFWCNPISGHATLYWYQQILGQGPKLLIQFQNNGVVDDSQLPKDRFSAERLKGVDSTLKIQPAKLEDSAVYLCASSLEGLAGAVYNEQFFGPGTRLTVL.

The chain carries TRBV10-2 and TRBJ2-7; 15 bases align to TRBD2. Germline V gives CDR1 WSHSY, CDR2 SAAADI. J was trimmed by 7 bases and V by 6 bases; bases with no gene match: 4. This CDR3 has 14 residues. CDR3 coding DNA: TGCGCCAGCAGGACGGGACTAGCGGGAGGAGAGCAGTACTTC. This translates into CASRTGLAGGEQYF.